This T cell receptor beta chain was recorded in a study of cytomegalovirus exposure and HLA in healthy donors. Study outcomes and limitations: Several V segments, TRBV6-2 and TRBV6-3 among them, could not be told apart and were dropped. Follow-up analysis seemed to connect common viral pathogens with several of the most significant clusters identified. What TCR beta sequences reportedly achieved was accurate prediction of HLA-A and HLA-B alleles in most subjects. TCR beta chain V- and J-gene trimming was linked, in a later analysis, to a missense variant in DCLRE1C.

Concerning this clone itself: Its target is not known.

Germline values: CDR1 LNHDA, CDR2 SQIVND (reference sequence). This CDR3 is 15 amino acids long. V trimming: 10 bases; J trimming: 2 bases; junction bases outside the gene matches: 11. Both 60 Vbeta primers and 13 Jbeta primers went into the PCR. The table came from immunoSEQ multiplex PCR; TCRdb's copy has only in-frame clones and leaves some out. Found here are about 200,000 clones, roughly 83% of them singletons; the top ten hold 1.4%. The chain has TRBV19 and TRBJ2-3; 8 bases line up with TRBD1. Sequenced input: PBMCs. The receptor was derived from a girl aged 10 to 17 in good health and CMV-seronegative. This CDR3 is CATGIRGQVTDTQYF. In DNA, the CDR3 is TGTGCCACCGGTATAAGGGGACAGGTCACAGATACGCAGTATTTT. The whole variable domain, remainder taken from reference TRBV19 and TRBJ2-3, is DGGITQSPKYLFRKEGQNVTLSCEQNLNHDAMYWYRQDPGQGLRLIYYSQIVNDFQKGDIAEGYSVSREKKESFPLTVTSAQKNPTAFYLCATGIRGQVTDTQYFGPGTRLTVL.